The 17 T cell receptor beta chains listed next were all sequenced from one sample in a study of beta chain features in type 1 diabetes. Findings of the study overall: Significant though moderate, a shortening of TCRB CDR3s appeared in all four CD4+ subsets of Type 1 diabetes patients.

Which antigens these TCRs recognize remains unknown. The entirety of the isolated RNA underwent reverse transcription, so expressed TCRB transcripts were sequenced. Generated by immunoSEQ multiplex PCR, the TCRdb table keeps only in-frame clones and is missing some. The sample carries about 660,000 clones, over 12% recorded once. Sequencing was done on a sample of naive CD4+ T cells from blood. Receptors originate from a man between 18 and 29 years old with type 1 diabetes.

This clone was counted a few times. One end of the junction fails to match germline, which may point to a read error. The rearrangement joins TRBV5-1 to TRBJ2-1, with 9 bases lining up with TRBD2. The V gene's germline CDR1 is SGHRS and CDR2 YFSETQ. The CDR3 contains 16 residues. CDR3 region: CASRKSGLAPYSEQFF. The CDR3 DNA follows: TGCGCCAGCAGAAAAAGTGGACTAGCGCCTTACAGTGAGCAGTTCTTC.

The V gene is TRBV5-6, the J gene TRBJ1-2; D gene uncertain. The ends were cut back, 0 bases at V and 8 bases at J, with 14 bases in the middle. CDR1 and CDR2 from the germline V gene are SGHDT and YYEEEE. CDR3 length: 14 residues. CDR3 nucleotide sequence: TGTGCCAGCAGCTTGGGGAGGCCCCCAGGAGGCTACACCTTC. Amino acids: CASSLGRPPGGYTF.

The V gene is TRBV6-8, the J gene TRBJ2-2; D is uncertain. The CDR3 length is 10 residues. Trimming took off 8 bases at V and 5 bases at J, with 3 bases between the two ends. Germline values: CDR1 MNHGY, CDR2 SAAAGT. The CDR3 DNA reads TGTGCCAGCCGTACCGGGGAGCTGTTTTTT. This translates into CASRTGELFF.

This clone was seen a handful of times. This sample includes further DNA sequences coding for the same CDR3. This rearrangement joins TRBV29-1 to TRBJ1-1; no definite D call. The germline V gene encodes CDR1 SQVTM and CDR2 ANQGSEA. Between the trimmed V and J ends, which lost 6 bases and 5 bases, there was a span of 10 bases. The CDR3 has 11 residues. Here the CDR3 DNA reads TGCAGCGTCTCCCGAGGGACTGAAGCTTTCTTT. It translates to CSVSRGTEAFF.

This clone was counted only a few times. This chain uses TRBV5-1 with TRBJ2-1, with a tentative D call TRBD2 (6 bases). Looked up from germline, CDR1 is SGHRS and CDR2 is YFSETQ. The V gene lost 0 bases and the J gene lost 9 bases, with 10 bases spanning the gap. The CDR3 has 13 amino acids. This CDR3 is CASSLEPEGEQFF. CDR3 DNA sequence: TGCGCCAGCAGCTTGGAGCCGGAGGGTGAGCAGTTCTTC.

This chain links TRBV28 with TRBJ2-3; 9 bases agree with TRBD1. Germline assignment: CDR1 MDHEN and CDR2 SYDVKM. The CDR3 has 14 amino acids. J gave up 4 bases and V 7 bases, and 6 bases lay outside the gene matches. CDR3 nucleotide sequence: TGTGCCAGCACCGAGGACAGGGGCCCAGATACGCAGTATTTT. This sequence encodes CASTEDRGPDTQYF.

This clone was observed a handful of times. The sample has other DNA sequences that encode this CDR3 too. J is TRBJ2-7 and V is TRBV29-1; D might be TRBD1 (5 bases). The CDR3 is made up of 13 amino acids. Trimming shortened V by 2 bases and J by 1 base, and 9 bases separated the two germline ends. Germline CDR1 reads SQVTM; CDR2 reads ANQGSEA. The CDR3 reads CSVERQGSYEQYF. The CDR3 DNA follows: TGCAGCGTTGAACGGCAGGGATCCTACGAGCAGTACTTC.

This clone came up a few times. The CDR3 loop reads CASSPNRVVYDEQFF. The CDR3, as DNA: TGTGCCAGCTCACCAAACAGGGTGGTTTACGATGAGCAGTTCTTC. The V and J genes are TRBV18 and TRBJ2-1, with D perhaps matching TRBD1 (6 bases). Germline-derived CDR1 and CDR2 are KGHSH and LQKENI. Trimming cost V 2 bases and J 8 bases, with 16 bases left between them. This CDR3 has 15 residues.

This clone came up a few times. The chain uses TRBV4-1 and TRBJ1-4; maybe TRBD1 (5 bases). The V end was cut by 0 bases, the J end by 4 bases, with 12 bases between. This CDR3 has 16 amino acids. Germline V gives CDR1 MGHRA, CDR2 YSYEKL. CDR3 residues: CASSQDQGSFNEKLFF. CDR3 bases: TGCGCCAGCAGCCAAGATCAGGGCAGCTTTAATGAAAAACTGTTTTTT.

This clone occurred a few times. The chain links TRBV4-2 to TRBJ2-5, with 8 bases matching TRBD2. J lost 0 bases, V lost 0 bases, and 12 bases had no gene match. Germline V gene lookup returns CDR1 LGHNA and CDR2 YNFKEQ. The CDR3 runs 19 residues. CDR3 in amino acids: CASSQELAESGGYQETQYF. The CDR3 DNA is TGTGCCAGCAGCCAAGAACTTGCCGAAAGCGGGGGCTACCAAGAGACCCAGTACTTC.

The rearrangement uses TRBV5-6 and TRBJ1-6; D gene unclear. V lost 1 base and J 13 bases, leaving 9 bases between the germline ends. Germline V gene sequence: CDR1 SGHDT, CDR2 YYEEEE. The CDR3 consists of 12 residues. CDR3 nucleotide sequence: TGTGCCAGCAGCTTGCTGCCCGGTCCCCTCCACTTT. It translates to CASSLLPGPLHF.

This clone was seen only a few times. One end of the junction fails to match germline, which may point to a read error. The chain couples TRBV28 to TRBJ2-7; D may correspond to TRBD1 or TRBD2 (5 bases each). From germline, CDR1 is MDHEN and CDR2 SYDVKM. This CDR3 comprises 12 residues. CDR3 sequence (DNA): TGTGCCAGCAGTTTGGAATTGGGGGACGATAACTTC. This codes for CASSLELGDDNF.

This clone was counted a few times. The V gene is TRBV7-2, the J gene TRBJ1-1; D remains ambiguous. In germline, CDR1 is SGHTA, CDR2 FQGNSA. Trimming stripped 4 bases from V and 2 bases from J, with 8 bases between. The CDR3 covers 13 residues. The CDR3 spells CASSSLFNTEAFF. The DNA for the CDR3 is TGTGCCAGCAGCTCCCTCTTTAACACTGAAGCTTTCTTT.

This clone was picked up a small number of times. V gene TRBV28 combines with J gene TRBJ1-4; D is undetermined. Trimming shortened V by 1 base and J by 8 bases, and 17 bases separated the two germline ends. This CDR3 region has 16 residues. CDR1 is MDHEN and CDR2 is SYDVKM in the germline V gene. CDR3 coding DNA: TGTGCCAGCAGTTTATCTGGGTTCGGTCCGGGCGAAAAACTGTTTTTT. This codes for CASSLSGFGPGEKLFF. Full variable domain (outside the CDR3, taken from reference TRBV28 and TRBJ1-4): DVKVTQSSRYLVKRTGEKVFLECVQDMDHENMFWYRQDPGLGLRLIYFSYDVKMKEKGDIPEGYSVSREKKERFSLILESASTNQTSMYLCASSLSGFGPGEKLFFGSGTQLSVL.

The J gene is TRBJ1-5, the V gene TRBV30; D is unresolved. Germline CDR1 and CDR2: GTSNPN and SVGIG (reference sequence). V lost 2 bases and J lost 3, with 8 bases in between. The CDR3 is 13 residues long. CDR3 sequence (DNA): TGTGCCTGGAGTTCAGAATCCAATCAGCCCCAGCATTTT. Translating it yields CAWSSESNQPQHF.

The genes are TRBV5-1 and TRBJ2-3, with D uncertain. Trimming removed 2 bases from V and 3 bases from J, with 13 bases in between. From germline, CDR1 is SGHRS and CDR2 YFSETQ. The CDR3 is made up of 15 amino acids. The CDR3 coding sequence is TGCGCCAGCAGCTTAATTGGGGTCGTAACAGATACGCAGTATTTT. This translates into CASSLIGVVTDTQYF.

The sample holds a few counts of this clone. CDR3 DNA: TGTGCCAGTAGGACTAGCGGGGGGAGGGAGACCCAGTACTTC. This sequence encodes CASRTSGGRETQYF. The gene calls are TRBV6-5 and TRBJ2-5, with 14 bases that match TRBD2. V lost 9 bases and J lost 5; bases outside the gene matches: 5. Germline V gene data show CDR1 as MNHEY and CDR2 as SVGAGI. The CDR3 sequence is 14 residues long.